This paragraph reports one TCR beta chain. Its antigen is still unknown. No base qualities exist here, and no much larger clone lies one base off it. For sequencing, an Illumina HiSeq 2500 was employed. Quantitative 5'-RACE with molecular barcodes was the method used to prepare the TCR beta libraries. The published analysis was carried out like this. Disease-linked TCR variants were identified with a new computational method built on a probabilistic model of VDJ rearrangement. TCRdb trimmed public reads at Q25 via fastp, called clones via MiXCR and kept in-frame beta chains. Identical CDR3 proteins give one entry, which carries the most common genes and DNA. V and J calls and clone size were set by TCRdb, not the authors. This sample holds around 150,000 distinct CDR3 sequences; about an eighth were observed only once. The ten largest account for roughly 4.3% of the sample. This sample was included in a study of CD8 T cells in ankylosing spondylitis (dated by TCRdb to the late 2010s). Context from the whole study: The study profiled T cell receptor beta repertoires in healthy donors and ankylosing spondylitis patients to find disease-linked TCR variants. In total, the full study cohort was made up of 100 to 140 healthy donors and 25 to 30 ankylosing spondylitis patients. Samples of peripheral blood were taken, and for ankylosing spondylitis patients, synovial fluid was collected as well.

Beyond this particular receptor, the publication reports: Blood from ankylosing spondylitis patients appeared to be characterized by a TCR beta motif composed of eight or nine highly homologous amino acid variants. Some motif variants had previously been reported in the synovial fluid and blood of reactive arthritis patients, which suggests shared mechanisms of disease initiation. The disease-linked clones showed a CD8+ phenotype and occurred at relatively low frequencies in peripheral blood. The disease-linked clones were reported as significantly enriched in matched synovial fluid samples from ankylosing spondylitis patients.

The CDR3 has 14 amino acids, counting the end cysteine and phenylalanine. The sequence is cut down to CDR3 DNA, 42 bases in frame from base 1. V sheds 7 bases and J sheds 3 bases, leaving 10 bases between their ends. The receptor's source is a female donor with ankylosing spondylitis or in good health (not recorded which). Source material: blood, either unsorted or a sorted T cell fraction (not recorded which). The rearrangement joined TRBV12-3 or TRBV12-4 to TRBJ2-6, with the D gene uncertain. The CDR3 sequence is CASKWRLGANVLTF. In nucleotides, the sequence is TGTGCCAGCAAGTGGCGTCTTGGGGCCAACGTCCTGACTTTC.